Below are 5 T cell receptor beta chains sequenced from a single sample in a study of neoadjuvant anti-PD-1 for oral cavity cancer. Noted time point: after neoadjuvant nivolumab, at surgical resection. The assay was immunoSEQ multiplex PCR, and TCRdb's table has in-frame clones only and misses some. The table lists about 23,000 clones, approximately 27% of them singletons, with 15% to 20% in the top ten. The sample consisted of tumor tissue, taken after nivolumab (anti-PD-1) treatment. Receptors were obtained from a person aged 35-80 years with oral cavity squamous cell carcinoma.

This clone was seen a few times. CDR3 protein: CASSNPGLAGGFEQFF. For the CDR3, the DNA is TGTGCCAGCAGTAACCCGGGACTAGCGGGAGGGTTTGAGCAGTTCTTC. This chain joins TRBV27 and TRBJ2-1; the match to TRBD2 covers 16 bases. From germline, CDR1 is MNHEY and CDR2 SMNVEV (reference sequence). V lost 5 bases to trimming and J lost 9 bases; unmatched junction nucleotides: 7. The CDR3 has 16 residues.

This clone occurred a few times. As DNA, the CDR3 is TGTGCCAGCAGCTCCTCGTGGCGGGAGGCACAAGAGACCCAGTACTTC. Its translation is CASSSSWREAQETQYF. The gene calls are TRBV28 and TRBJ2-5; 8 bases align to TRBD2. Germline V lookup: CDR1 MDHEN, CDR2 SYDVKM. J was trimmed by 2 bases and V by 6 bases; bases with no gene match: 11. The CDR3 loop spans 16 amino acids.

A note on this clone: Other DNA sequences in the same sample also yield this CDR3. This chain joins TRBV28 and TRBJ2-5, with TRBD1 as a possible D gene (5 bases). CDR1 MDHEN and CDR2 SYDVKM come from the germline V gene. With 3 bases removed from V and 1 base from J, the gap between germline ends came to 6 bases. There are 13 residues in the CDR3. In nucleotides, the CDR3 is TGTGCCAGCAGTTTGGGGCTCCAAGAGACCCAGTACTTC. It translates to CASSLGLQETQYF. The variable domain in full, with the rest retrieved from reference TRBV28 and TRBJ2-5, is DVKVTQSSRYLVKRTGEKVFLECVQDMDHENMFWYRQDPGLGLRLIYFSYDVKMKEKGDIPEGYSVSREKKERFSLILESASTNQTSMYLCASSLGLQETQYFGPGTRLLVL.

The chain uses TRBV4-1 and TRBJ2-3, with D perhaps being TRBD1 or TRBD2 (5 bases each). Germline values: CDR1 MGHRA, CDR2 YSYEKL. CDR3 length equals 16 residues. Trimming took 2 bases from V and 2 from J, leaving 14 bases between them. For the CDR3, the DNA is TGCGCCAGCAGCCAAACCCACGGGGACCACACAGATACGCAGTATTTT. It translates to CASSQTHGDHTDTQYF.

V gene TRBV4-2 combines with J gene TRBJ1-1; D might be TRBD1 (5 bases). V lost 4 bases and J 6 bases, leaving 12 bases between the germline ends. Germline CDR1 LGHNA, CDR2 YNFKEQ. CDR3 length equals 13 residues. CDR3 in amino acids: CASSRGLGAEAFF. The CDR3 DNA follows: TGTGCCAGCAGCCGCGGACTAGGGGCTGAAGCTTTCTTT.